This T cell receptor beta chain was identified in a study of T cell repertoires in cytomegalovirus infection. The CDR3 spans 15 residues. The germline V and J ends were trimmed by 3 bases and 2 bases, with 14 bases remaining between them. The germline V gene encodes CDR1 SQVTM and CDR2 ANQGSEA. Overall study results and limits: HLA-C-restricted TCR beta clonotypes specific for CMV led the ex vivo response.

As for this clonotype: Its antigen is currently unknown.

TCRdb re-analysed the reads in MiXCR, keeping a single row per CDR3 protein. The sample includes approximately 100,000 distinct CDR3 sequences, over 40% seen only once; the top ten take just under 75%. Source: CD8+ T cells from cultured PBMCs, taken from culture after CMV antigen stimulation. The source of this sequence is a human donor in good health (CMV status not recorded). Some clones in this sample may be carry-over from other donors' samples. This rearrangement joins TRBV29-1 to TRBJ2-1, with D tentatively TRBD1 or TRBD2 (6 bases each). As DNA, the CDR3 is TGCAGCGTTGATGCCCAGGGGAGGCCCTACAATGAGCAGTTCTTC. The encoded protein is CSVDAQGRPYNEQFF.